The 17 T cell receptor beta chains listed next were all sequenced from one sample in a study of T cells in Graves' hyperthyroidism and ophthalmopathy. RNA transcripts provided the source from which TCR beta CDR3 regions were amplified. Using the HTBI primer set, a first-round RT-PCR was run on the TCR CDR3. MiXCR, applied by TCRdb to the multiplex PCR reads, yields one record per CDR3 protein. The sample lists about 540,000 distinct CDR3 sequences, 46% seen once, with more than 7.5% in the top ten. Material for sequencing was peripheral blood or thyroid tissue (not recorded which). The source is a woman between 18 and 29 years old with Graves' hyperthyroidism.

This clonotype was seen ten or more times. The chain links TRBV25-1 to TRBJ1-6, with no clear D. The CDR3 contains 15 residues. Germline V CDR1 and CDR2: MGHDK, SYGVNS. Trimming cost V 9 bases and J 0 bases, with 12 bases left between them. The CDR3 DNA follows: TGTGCCAGTGGGCTTGAGAGCTCCTATAATTCACCCCTCCACTTT. Its translation is CASGLESSYNSPLHF.

This clonotype has at least ten counts. The gene calls are TRBV7-9 and TRBJ2-5; perhaps TRBD1 as D (6 bases). Germline V gene sequence: CDR1 SEHNR, CDR2 FQNEAQ (reference sequence). CDR3 length: 13 amino acids. V was trimmed by 7 bases and J by 3 bases, leaving 12 bases between them. The CDR3 coding sequence is TGTGCCAGCAACGTCCGGGACAAAGAGACCCAGTACTTC. Its translation is CASNVRDKETQYF.

The J gene is TRBJ2-5, the V gene TRBV15; D call uncertain. The CDR3 length is 13 residues. The germline CDR1 and CDR2 sequences are LNHNV and YYDKDF (reference sequence). Between the trimmed V and J ends, which lost 5 bases and 3 bases, there was a span of 10 bases. CDR3 loop: CATSGFPEETQYF. CDR3 nucleotide sequence: TGTGCCACCAGCGGTTTCCCTGAAGAGACCCAGTACTTC.

This chain joins TRBV7-2 and TRBJ2-5; possible D gene TRBD1, 6 bases. The CDR3 runs 17 residues. The germline CDR1 and CDR2 sequences are SGHTA and FQGNSA. Trimming took off 5 bases at V and 0 bases at J, with 19 bases between the two ends. The CDR3 sequence: CASSPRDKSGNQETQYF. The CDR3 DNA follows: TGTGCCAGCAGCCCCCGGGACAAAAGTGGGAACCAAGAGACCCAGTACTTC.

This clonotype showed up just once. A single base separates this from a much larger clone, so it may be a read error. The gene calls are TRBV12-3 or TRBV12-4 and TRBJ1-2; 7 positions match TRBD1. The CDR3 is made up of 14 amino acids. The DNA of the CDR3 is TGTGCCAGCGGTTTCTTAGGGGGCTGGTATGGCTACACCTTC. Amino acids: CASGFLGGWYGYTF.

This clonotype was detected ten times or more. This chain links TRBV7-8 with TRBJ1-1; D remains unclear. The CDR3 runs 13 residues. Trimming cost V 5 bases and J 0 bases, with 7 bases left between them. Per the germline V gene, CDR1 is SGHVS and CDR2 is FQNEAQ. This CDR3 is CASSGRMNTEAFF. DNA of the CDR3: TGTGCCAGCAGCGGACGAATGAACACTGAAGCTTTCTTT.

V usage is TRBV7-2 and J usage is TRBJ2-7; 10 bases map to TRBD2. Germline CDR1 and CDR2: SGHTA and FQGNSA. Trimming removed 7 bases from V and 6 bases from J; junction bases left unmatched: 12. This CDR3 spans 15 amino acids. This CDR3 is CASIQGELAGTEQYF. The CDR3 nucleotides read TGTGCCAGCATCCAAGGGGAACTAGCGGGAACCGAGCAGTACTTC.

This chain connects TRBV12-3 or TRBV12-4 to TRBJ1-2; TRBD1 aligns across 9 bases. V dropped 4 bases and J dropped 8; count of bases not matched to a gene: 8. This CDR3 is built from 14 residues. DNA for the CDR3: TGTGCCAGCAGTTCAGGGGGACAGGGAACCGGCTACACCTTC. Protein: CASSSGGQGTGYTF.

This clonotype has at least ten counts. The gene calls are TRBV12-3 or TRBV12-4 and TRBJ1-5; weak D call: TRBD1 (6 bases). With 6 bases removed from V and 4 bases from J, the gap between germline ends came to 13 bases. The CDR3 spans 14 residues. The CDR3 spells CASRRTQGNQPQHF. In DNA form, the CDR3 reads TGTGCCAGCAGGCGCACACAGGGAAATCAGCCCCAGCATTTT.

This clonotype has at least ten counts. The chain couples TRBV19 to TRBJ1-1; D may be TRBD1 (5 bases). Germline V gene lookup returns CDR1 LNHDA and CDR2 SQIVND (reference sequence). There are 15 residues in the CDR3. V lost 3 bases and J 6 bases, leaving 17 bases between the germline ends. CDR3 amino acids: CASSISGSPRAEAFF. The CDR3 nucleotides read TGTGCCAGTAGTATCTCTGGCAGCCCCAGGGCTGAAGCTTTCTTT.

V usage is TRBV15 and J usage is TRBJ2-6; D gene ambiguous. Germline V CDR1 and CDR2: LNHNV, YYDKDF (reference sequence). V shed 4 bases and J shed 5 bases, with 6 bases lying between them. This CDR3 region has 13 residues. CDR3 protein: CATSINRANVLTF. CDR3 in DNA: TGTGCCACCAGCATAAACAGGGCCAACGTCCTGACTTTC.

V is TRBV7-2 and J is TRBJ1-4; 7 bases fit TRBD1. V lost 5 bases, J lost 6 bases, and 6 bases stayed unmatched. This CDR3 spans 14 amino acids. Germline V gives CDR1 SGHTA, CDR2 FQGNSA. The CDR3 sequence: CASSATGTDEKLFF. The CDR3 DNA reads as TGTGCCAGCAGCGCTACAGGGACAGATGAAAAACTGTTTTTT.

The chain joins TRBV15 to TRBJ1-4; a possible D gene is TRBD1 (5 bases). The CDR3 is made up of 14 amino acids. Germline V gene lookup returns CDR1 LNHNV and CDR2 YYDKDF (reference sequence). V was trimmed by 4 bases and J by 4 bases, leaving 10 bases between them. Here the CDR3 DNA reads TGTGCCACCAGCAAAGGGGCGGGTAATGAAAAACTGTTTTTT. It translates to CATSKGAGNEKLFF.

CDR3 residues: CASSLDGGPLTF. The DNA for the CDR3 is TGCGCCAGCAGCTTGGACGGGGGCCCGCTAACTTTC. The chain combines TRBV5-1 with TRBJ2-6; perhaps D is TRBD1 or TRBD2 (6 bases each). V was shortened by 0 bases and J by 19 bases, with 14 bases between the two germline ends. The germline gives CDR1 SGHRS, CDR2 YFSETQ. CDR3 length: 12 residues.

This clonotype showed up many times. V and J are TRBV12-3 or TRBV12-4 and TRBJ1-3; D possibly corresponds to TRBD1 (5 bases). There are 14 residues in the CDR3. V lost 5 bases to trimming and J lost 4 bases, with 12 bases between them. The CDR3 region is CASSPTWGGNTIYF. DNA of the CDR3: TGTGCCAGCAGTCCGACTTGGGGCGGAAACACCATATATTTT.

The chain has TRBV3-1 and TRBJ2-2, with TRBD2 identical over 9 bases. This CDR3 has 19 residues. Germline values: CDR1 LGHDT, CDR2 YNNKEL (reference sequence). Losses at the gene ends were 3 bases for V and 3 bases for J; bases not matched to a gene: 14. CDR3: CASSHSRDSGSSDTGELFF. The CDR3 DNA sequence: TGTGCCAGCAGCCACTCACGAGATAGCGGGAGCTCGGACACCGGGGAGCTGTTTTTT.

The chain is built from TRBV24-1 and TRBJ1-4; D remains unclear. This CDR3 has 18 amino acids. Trimming cost V 5 bases and J 5 bases, with 23 bases left between them. Germline loops: CDR1 KGHDR, CDR2 SFDVKD. The CDR3 DNA reads TGTGCCACCAGTGTAAAAGCGGGAGAAAGCTCCTACAATGAAAAACTGTTTTTT. It yields the protein CATSVKAGESSYNEKLFF.